This record looks at one T cell receptor beta chain sequence and its context. No antigen is known for it. The CDR3 runs 14 residues. CDR1 is SGDLS, CDR2 YYNGEE, per germline. The V gene lost 5 bases and the J gene lost 7 bases, with 18 bases spanning the gap. The data were taken from a study of T cells after yellow fever vaccination. General study points: FACS-sorted repertoires might harbor abundant contaminating clonotypes from the bulk population.

One entry per CDR3 protein, called by TCRdb with MiXCR from the 5' RACE reads. The table shows around 590,000 distinct CDR3 sequences, with 10% to 15% occurring only once. Here the sequenced sample was PBMCs, taken on the day of the yellow fever booster vaccination. This receptor was taken from a man under 40 who received the YFV17D yellow fever vaccine. The chain is built from TRBV9 and TRBJ1-2; no clear D gene. The CDR3 nucleotides read TGTGCCAGCAGAAGGGAACTGGACCACTTTGGCTACACCTTC. Translated: CASRRELDHFGYTF. Complete variable domain (other parts from reference TRBV9 and TRBJ1-2): DSGVTQTPKHLITATGQRVTLRCSPRSGDLSVYWYQQSLDQGLQFLIQYYNGEERAKGNILERFSAQQFPDLHSELNLSSLELGDSALYFCASRRELDHFGYTFGSGTRLTVV.